This is a list of T cell receptor beta chains from one sample in a study of cytomegalovirus exposure and HLA in healthy donors. Using immunoSEQ multiplex PCR, the repertoire was profiled, and TCRdb retains in-frame clones only, with some absent. The top ten hold around 0.2% of the sample, which has approximately 220,000 clones, roughly 80% seen once. The source material was PBMCs. The receptors were sampled from a girl aged 2 to 10 in good health and CMV-seronegative. Both conserved end residues are part of each CDR3. Each record gives: J gene, V gene, D gene, clone size, CDR3 DNA, CDR3 protein. D genes are given only for firm matches. Size is omitted from some rows. Given values are once, few, many or a class for expanded clones.

TRBJ1-3,TRBV1,.,.,TGCACCAGCAGCCAAGGACTGTTTACCGTCTCTGGAAACACCATATATTTT,CTSSQGLFTVSGNTIYF
TRBJ1-2,TRBV5-6,.,few,TGTGCCAGCAGATCGTGGGGAGACCGCTATGGCTACACCTTC,CASRSWGDRYGYTF
TRBJ1-5,TRBV6-7,.,.,TGTGCCAGCCAGAAAGGTGTAGGGGCCGAAGAAAATCAGCCCCAGCATTTT,CASQKGVGAEENQPQHF
TRBJ2-2,TRBV5-4,TRBD1,.,TGTGCCAGCAGCTTTGGGGCAGGGGGATTGGGCGGGGAGCTGTTTTTT,CASSFGAGGLGGELFF
TRBJ1-2,TRBV4-1,.,.,TGCGCCAGCAGCCCACAGGGATCTATCTATGGCTACACCTTC,CASSPQGSIYGYTF
TRBJ2-3,TRBV6-5,.,.,TGTGCCAGCATGGGGTGGCGGGAAAGCACAGATACGCAGTATTTT,CASMGWRESTDTQYF
TRBJ1-2,TRBV10-3,.,.,TGTGCCATCAGTGAGTCGCTGCGGGGAAGGGATGGCTACACCTTC,CAISESLRGRDGYTF
TRBJ1-2,TRBV7-3,TRBD1,.,TGTGCCAGCAGCTCAGGGACAGGGTTCTATGGCTACACCTTC,CASSSGTGFYGYTF
TRBJ2-7,TRBV14,TRBD1,.,TGTGCCAGCAGCGACAGGGACGAGCAGTACTTC,CASSDRDEQYF
TRBJ1-2,TRBV5-4,.,.,TGTGCCAGCAGCTTGGATGGGTTCATCCAAGGCGGTGGCTACACCTTC,CASSLDGFIQGGGYTF
TRBJ2-1,TRBV7-7,TRBD2,.,TGTGCCAGCAGCTCGGGACTAGCGGGAGTTAATGAGCAGTTCTTC,CASSSGLAGVNEQFF
TRBJ1-1,TRBV4-1,TRBD1,once,TGCGCCAGCAGCCTCGGAGGACAGGGTACTGAAGCTTTCTTT,CASSLGGQGTEAFF
TRBJ1-6,TRBV28,.,.,TGTGCCAGCAGTCTCTATCCCCAGGGTCTTGATAATTCACCCCTCCACTTT,CASSLYPQGLDNSPLHF
TRBJ2-5,TRBV18,TRBD2,.,TGTGCCAGCTCCGGACTAGCTGTTAGGGAGACCCAGTACTTC,CASSGLAVRETQYF
TRBJ2-1,TRBV4-1,.,.,TGCGCCAGCAGCCAGAGTGGCGCGACATACAATGAGCAGTTCTTC,CASSQSGATYNEQFF
TRBJ2-1,TRBV29-1,.,.,TGCAGCGTTGTGGGGCGGAGAGCCAATGAGCAGTTCTTC,CSVVGRRANEQFF
TRBJ1-2,TRBV2,.,.,TGTGCCAGCACCGAGCGGCTCGACTATGGCTACACCTTC,CASTERLDYGYTF
TRBJ1-5,TRBV2,.,.,TGTGCCAGCAGCTTATACAGGGATCAGCCCCAGCATTTT,CASSLYRDQPQHF
TRBJ1-5,TRBV6-6,TRBD1,.,TGTGCCAGCAGTTGGGGGACAGGCTATCAGCCCCAGCATTTT,CASSWGTGYQPQHF
TRBJ2-2,TRBV4-2,TRBD2,.,TGTGCCAGCAGCCAGAGAGGATCTAGCGGGGGGGCGCCCGGGGAGCTGTTTTTT,CASSQRGSSGGAPGELFF
TRBJ2-3,TRBV7-8,.,.,TGTGCCAGCAGCTTAGCTTTACAGGCAGATACGCAGTATTTT,CASSLALQADTQYF
TRBJ1-4,TRBV4-1,.,.,TGCGCCAGCAGCCAAGATGTTCGTGGAGCTAATGAAAAACTGTTTTTT,CASSQDVRGANEKLFF
TRBJ1-2,TRBV9,TRBD1,few,TGTGCCAGCAGCCCCGGGACAGGGTTCGGATATGGCTACACCTTC,CASSPGTGFGYGYTF
TRBJ1-2,TRBV11-2,.,.,TGTGCCAGCAGCTTAGGCTCGGTTAACTATGGCTACACCTTC,CASSLGSVNYGYTF
TRBJ2-7,TRBV2,TRBD2,.,TGTGCCAGCAGTCTTGGGACTAGAACCTACGAGCAGTACTTC,CASSLGTRTYEQYF
TRBJ2-7,TRBV29-1,TRBD1,few,TGCAGCGTGCCGGGACAGGGGGGCTACGAGCAGTACTTC,CSVPGQGGYEQYF
TRBJ2-1,TRBV9,TRBD2,.,TGTGCCAGCAGCGTAACTAGCGGGGGGGTTAATGAGCAGTTCTTC,CASSVTSGGVNEQFF
TRBJ2-2,TRBV2,.,once,TGTGCCAGCAGCACACCGGGACTCCTGTCCGGGGAGCTGTTTTTT,CASSTPGLLSGELFF
TRBJ1-4,TRBV10-1,.,few,TGCGCCAGCAGTGAGTCTCGGGGGGTAGGTGAAAAACTGTTTTTT,CASSESRGVGEKLFF
TRBJ2-1,TRBV5-4,.,.,TGTGCCAGCAGTTTCAGTACGTACAATGAGCAGTTCTTC,CASSFSTYNEQFF
TRBJ1-2,TRBV18,.,.,TGTGCCAGCTCACCACCGGCGGCAGACTATGGCTACACCTTC,CASSPPAADYGYTF
TRBJ1-1,TRBV4-1,.,.,TGCGCCAGCAGCCATATCTCGGGTCGGACTGAAGCTTTCTTT,CASSHISGRTEAFF
TRBJ2-1,TRBV5-1,.,.,TGCGCCAGCAGCTTGGGGTTAGCCAGCTCCTACAATGAGCAGTTCTTC,CASSLGLASSYNEQFF
TRBJ2-3,TRBV4-1,.,.,TGCGCCAGCAGCCAACTTAATACGCAGTATTTT,CASSQLNTQYF
TRBJ2-1,TRBV19,.,.,TGTGCCAGTAGTCCCCATCCTTCGGCGGGCCTACTCTTC,CASSPHPSAGLLF
TRBJ2-5,TRBV7-9,TRBD2,.,TGTGCCAGCAGCTTAGTTCTAGCGGAAGAGACCCAGTACTTC,CASSLVLAEETQYF
TRBJ2-7,TRBV5-6,TRBD1,.,TGTGCCAGCAGCTCCAGGGGGCTTAGCTCCTACGAGCAGTACTTC,CASSSRGLSSYEQYF
TRBJ1-1,TRBV11-2,TRBD1,.,TGTGCCAGCAGCACCCCTCGGACAGGAATTGAAGCTTTCTTT,CASSTPRTGIEAFF
TRBJ2-5,TRBV2,.,.,TGTGCCAGCAGTCCGGGAGGGGGCGCAAACCAAGAGACCCAGTACTTC,CASSPGGGANQETQYF
TRBJ2-6,TRBV19,TRBD1,.,TGTGCCAGTAGTATCTTCGGACAGGGCGGTACTGGGGCCAACGTCCTGACTTTC,CASSIFGQGGTGANVLTF
TRBJ2-2,TRBV11-2,TRBD1,.,TGTGCCAGCAGTTATCTTCCCGGGACAGGGAACACCGGGGAGCTGTTTTTT,CASSYLPGTGNTGELFF
TRBJ1-6,TRBV4-1,.,.,TGCGCCAGCAGCCAAGATGAGAAGTCACCCCTCCACTTT,CASSQDEKSPLHF
TRBJ1-2,TRBV6-1,.,.,TGTGCCAGCAGTGATAGAGACAGAGCCTACTACTATGGCTACACCTTC,CASSDRDRAYYYGYTF
TRBJ2-3,TRBV4-1,TRBD1,.,TGCGCCAGCAGCGACAGGGGGGCCCGCACAGATACGCAGTATTTT,CASSDRGARTDTQYF
TRBJ2-1,TRBV7-9,TRBD1,.,TGTGCCAGCAGCCAGGACAGGGGGCCCTACAATGAGCAGTTCTTC,CASSQDRGPYNEQFF
TRBJ1-3,TRBV10-3,TRBD1,once,TGTGCCATCAGACAGGGGATCGGCGGGGACACCATATATTTT,CAIRQGIGGDTIYF
TRBJ2-2,TRBV7-6,.,few,TGTGCCAGCAGCTCCCAAGGGGCAGGCCACACCGGGGAGCTGTTTTTT,CASSSQGAGHTGELFF
TRBJ2-5,TRBV7-9,TRBD2,.,TGTGCCAGCAGCTCTTTTAGCGGGGGGACGGAGACCCAGTACTTC,CASSSFSGGTETQYF
TRBJ1-2,TRBV6-1,.,.,TGTGCCAGCGGCCCTGAAGCTAACTATGGCTACACCTTC,CASGPEANYGYTF
TRBJ2-7,TRBV5-1,.,.,TGCGCCAGCAGCTTGGCCTCAGGGAACCCCGAGCAGTACTTC,CASSLASGNPEQYF
TRBJ2-3,TRBV7-9,TRBD2,.,TGTGCCAGCAGCTTCCGACTAGCGGGGGATGATACGCAGTATTTT,CASSFRLAGDDTQYF
TRBJ2-1,TRBV5-4,TRBD2,.,TGTGCCAGCAGCCCTAGGACTAGTTGGAATGAGCAGTTCTTC,CASSPRTSWNEQFF
TRBJ1-1,TRBV19,.,.,TGTGCCAGTAGGGATAACAGGGTCTTCACTGAAGCTTTCTTT,CASRDNRVFTEAFF
TRBJ2-4,TRBV18,TRBD1,few,TGTGCCAGCTCATTTGGACAGGTTCAGTACTTC,CASSFGQVQYF